The T cell receptor (beta chain) described here comes from a study of blood T cell repertoires in COVID-19. Study context: Sources were T cells, B-cell-depleted T cells, or PBMCs; the material itself was cDNA or gDNA.

There are 15 residues in the CDR3. Trimming removed 1 base at V and 2 bases at J, with 11 bases between. In germline, CDR1 is LGHNA, CDR2 YSLEER. Original methodology: Amplification with reference gene primers provided the estimates of nucleated cell counts. TCRdb keeps only in-frame clones here, not all; method: immunoSEQ multiplex PCR. V and J calls and clone size are those listed in that table; D and trimming were worked out from the DNA. The sample has 90,000 to 120,000 clones; around 89% are singletons. The specimen was peripheral blood. The V and J genes are TRBV4-3 and TRBJ1-2, with D possibly TRBD1 on 5 matching bases. The TCR originated in a woman over 75 with acute or convalescent COVID-19. CDR3 residues: CASSQARQPNYGYTF. In DNA, the CDR3 is TGCGCCAGCAGCCAAGCGAGACAGCCGAACTATGGCTACACCTTC.